The rows below give T cell receptor beta chains drawn from one sample of a study of blood T cell repertoires in COVID-19. Clones were sequenced by immunoSEQ multiplex PCR, and TCRdb holds only the in-frame ones, with some missing. The sample records some 270,000 clones, 90% being singletons. The sequencing input was peripheral blood. The receptors come from a woman in her fifties or sixties with COVID-19, enrolled during active disease. Each CDR3 is given with its conserved first and last residue. Fields, in order: D gene, V gene, clone size, CDR3 length, J gene, CDR3 protein, CDR3 DNA. A D gene is named only where the DNA matches it firmly. Size is omitted from some rows. Given values are once, few, many or a class for expanded clones.

D: -; V: TRBV7-6; size: -; length: 12; J: TRBJ2-5; CDR3: CASSVRQETQYF; DNA: TGTGCCAGCAGCGTCCGTCAAGAGACCCAGTACTTC
D: -; V: TRBV2; size: few; length: 15; J: TRBJ1-4; CDR3: CAGSQAGQQNEKLFF; DNA: TGTGCCGGGTCCCAAGCAGGACAGCAGAATGAAAAACTGTTTTTT
D: -; V: TRBV5-5; size: -; length: 17; J: TRBJ2-1; CDR3: CASSLLLQRDSYNEQFF; DNA: TGTGCCAGCAGCCTGCTACTTCAGAGGGACTCCTACAATGAGCAGTTCTTC
D: -; V: TRBV2; size: few; length: 14; J: TRBJ1-3; CDR3: CASSGLGWGNTIYF; DNA: TGTGCCAGCAGTGGACTTGGGTGGGGAAACACCATATATTTT
D: -; V: TRBV5-6; size: -; length: 13; J: TRBJ1-6; CDR3: CASSLGGDSPLHF; DNA: TGTGCCAGCAGCTTGGGAGGTGATTCACCCCTCCACTTT
D: TRBD1; V: TRBV19; size: -; length: 13; J: TRBJ1-2; CDR3: CASSIGTDYGYTF; DNA: TGTGCCAGTAGTATTGGGACAGACTATGGCTACACCTTC
D: -; V: TRBV9; size: -; length: 16; J: TRBJ1-4; CDR3: CASSRTSGATNEKLFF; DNA: TGTGCCAGCAGCCGGACTTCGGGAGCAACTAATGAAAAACTGTTTTTT
D: -; V: TRBV6-4; size: -; length: 15; J: TRBJ2-1; CDR3: CASSEAQGKYNEQFF; DNA: TGTGCCAGCAGTGAGGCGCAGGGAAAATACAATGAGCAGTTCTTC
D: TRBD1; V: TRBV5-4; size: once; length: 14; J: TRBJ1-5; CDR3: CASSLAGGSQPQHF; DNA: TGTGCCAGCAGCTTGGCAGGGGGTAGTCAGCCCCAGCATTTT
D: -; V: TRBV7-8; size: -; length: 13; J: TRBJ1-5; CDR3: CASSTGTNQPQHF; DNA: TGTGCCAGCAGTACGGGGACAAATCAGCCCCAGCATTTT
D: -; V: TRBV10-3; size: -; length: 14; J: TRBJ1-1; CDR3: CAIRFNEEGTEAFF; DNA: TGTGCCATCAGATTCAATGAGGAGGGGACTGAAGCTTTCTTT
D: -; V: TRBV7-2; size: -; length: 14; J: TRBJ1-5; CDR3: CASSLVGQAQPQHF; DNA: TGTGCCAGCAGCTTAGTAGGTCAGGCTCAGCCCCAGCATTTT
D: -; V: TRBV11-3; size: -; length: 14; J: TRBJ2-6; CDR3: CASSLSPGANVLTF; DNA: TGTGCCAGCAGCTTATCTCCTGGGGCCAACGTCCTGACTTTC
D: TRBD1; V: TRBV6-5; size: -; length: 15; J: TRBJ1-6; CDR3: CASTTGTGGDSPLHF; DNA: TGTGCCAGCACCACCGGGACAGGGGGGGATTCACCCCTCCACTTT
D: -; V: TRBV6-1; size: -; length: 12; J: TRBJ1-2; CDR3: CASSAQGRGYTF; DNA: TGTGCCAGCTCCGCGCAGGGTAGGGGCTACACCTTC
D: -; V: TRBV6-5; size: -; length: 15; J: TRBJ1-1; CDR3: CASSLLRTMNTEAFF; DNA: TGTGCCAGCAGTTTACTTAGGACAATGAACACTGAAGCTTTCTTT
D: -; V: TRBV19; size: -; length: 16; J: TRBJ2-3; CDR3: CASSIGRGWGTDTQYF; DNA: TGTGCCAGTAGTATAGGTAGGGGTTGGGGCACAGATACGCAGTATTTT
D: TRBD1; V: TRBV27; size: -; length: 14; J: TRBJ1-5; CDR3: CASSLSTGRQPQHF; DNA: TGTGCCAGCAGTCTGTCGACAGGGAGGCAGCCCCAGCATTTT
D: -; V: TRBV5-1; size: -; length: 15; J: TRBJ2-2; CDR3: CASSSGQLNTGELFF; DNA: TGCGCCAGCAGCTCAGGGCAATTGAACACCGGGGAGCTGTTTTTT
D: -; V: TRBV4-3; size: -; length: 14; J: TRBJ2-2; CDR3: CASSQDGRTGELFF; DNA: TGCGCCAGCAGCCAAGATGGCAGAACCGGGGAGCTGTTTTTT
D: -; V: TRBV27; size: -; length: 12; J: TRBJ1-5; CDR3: CASSGRGQPQHF; DNA: TGTGCCAGCAGTGGTCGTGGCCAGCCCCAGCATTTT
D: TRBD1; V: TRBV6-5; size: -; length: 15; J: TRBJ2-2; CDR3: CASRGQGVIAGELFF; DNA: TGTGCCAGCAGGGGACAGGGTGTAATAGCCGGGGAGCTGTTTTTT
D: -; V: TRBV7-2; size: -; length: 16; J: TRBJ2-3; CDR3: CASRPALDWRTDTQYF; DNA: TGTGCCAGCAGGCCCGCTCTCGATTGGCGCACAGATACGCAGTATTTT
D: -; V: TRBV6-1; size: -; length: 12; J: TRBJ1-2; CDR3: CASSESEEAGTF; DNA: TGTGCCAGCAGTGAGAGTGAGGAGGCCGGCACCTTC
D: -; V: TRBV7-8; size: -; length: 17; J: TRBJ2-1; CDR3: CASSSGVARSDYNEQFF; DNA: TGTGCCAGCAGCTCCGGGGTCGCTAGGTCCGACTACAATGAGCAGTTCTTC
D: -; V: TRBV2; size: -; length: 12; J: TRBJ1-1; CDR3: CASSVVGQEAFF; DNA: TGTGCCAGCAGTGTAGTAGGACAAGAAGCTTTCTTT
D: TRBD1; V: TRBV2; size: -; length: 16; J: TRBJ2-2; CDR3: CASSRQGWASTGELFF; DNA: TGTGCCAGCAGTAGACAGGGGTGGGCGAGCACCGGGGAGCTGTTTTTT
D: TRBD2; V: TRBV9; size: -; length: 17; J: TRBJ2-4; CDR3: CASSDPPGGLAKNIQYF; DNA: TGTGCCAGCAGCGACCCTCCGGGGGGACTAGCCAAAAACATTCAGTACTTC
D: TRBD2; V: TRBV7-3; size: -; length: 18; J: TRBJ2-1; CDR3: CASSLTASGGTTRNEQFF; DNA: TGTGCCAGCAGCTTAACCGCTAGCGGGGGGACGACTCGCAATGAGCAGTTCTTC
D: TRBD2; V: TRBV5-1; size: -; length: 15; J: TRBJ2-5; CDR3: CASSASSGGAGTQYF; DNA: TGCGCCAGCAGCGCTTCTAGCGGGGGGGCCGGGACCCAGTACTTC
D: -; V: TRBV19; size: -; length: 16; J: TRBJ2-1; CDR3: CASSRLVGTGDNEQFF; DNA: TGTGCCAGTAGTCGGTTGGTTGGGACTGGGGACAATGAGCAGTTCTTC
D: TRBD2; V: TRBV4-1; size: -; length: 16; J: TRBJ2-5; CDR3: CASSQDQLAALGAQYF; DNA: TGCGCCAGCAGCCAAGATCAGCTAGCGGCGCTTGGGGCCCAGTACTTC
D: -; V: TRBV24-1; size: -; length: 14; J: TRBJ1-4; CDR3: CVSHPGGLNEKLFF; DNA: TGTGTCTCCCATCCGGGGGGACTTAATGAAAAACTGTTTTTT
D: TRBD1; V: TRBV7-2; size: -; length: 15; J: TRBJ1-5; CDR3: CASSSGQGSNQPQHF; DNA: TGTGCCAGCAGCAGCGGACAGGGGAGCAATCAGCCCCAGCATTTT
D: TRBD1; V: TRBV7-9; size: once; length: 16; J: TRBJ2-7; CDR3: CASSAHPGQGSDEQYF; DNA: TGTGCCAGCAGCGCTCATCCGGGACAGGGCAGCGACGAGCAGTACTTC
D: -; V: TRBV9; size: -; length: 15; J: TRBJ1-3; CDR3: CASSARTYPGNTIYF; DNA: TGTGCCAGCAGCGCCCGGACATATCCTGGAAACACCATATATTTT
D: -; V: TRBV11-2; size: -; length: 15; J: TRBJ2-3; CDR3: CASSLAETGTDTQYF; DNA: TGTGCCAGCAGCTTAGCCGAGACAGGCACAGATACGCAGTATTTT